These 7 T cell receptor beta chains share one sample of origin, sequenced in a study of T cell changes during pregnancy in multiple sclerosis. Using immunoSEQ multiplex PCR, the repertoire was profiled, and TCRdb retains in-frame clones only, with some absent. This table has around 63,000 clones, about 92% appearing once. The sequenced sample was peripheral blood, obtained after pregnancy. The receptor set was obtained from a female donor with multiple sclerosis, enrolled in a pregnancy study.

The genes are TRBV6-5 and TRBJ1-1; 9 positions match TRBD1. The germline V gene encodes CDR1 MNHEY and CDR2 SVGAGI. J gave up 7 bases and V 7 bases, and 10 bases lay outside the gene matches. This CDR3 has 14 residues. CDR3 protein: CASNDRDREFEAFF. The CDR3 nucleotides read TGTGCCAGCAACGACCGGGACAGGGAGTTTGAAGCTTTCTTT.

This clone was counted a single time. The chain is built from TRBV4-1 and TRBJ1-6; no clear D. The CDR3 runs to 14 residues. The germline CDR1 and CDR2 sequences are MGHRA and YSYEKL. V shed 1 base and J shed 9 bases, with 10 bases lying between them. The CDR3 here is CASSQGTGGSPLHF. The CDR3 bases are TGCGCCAGCAGCCAAGGGACTGGAGGTTCACCCCTCCACTTT.

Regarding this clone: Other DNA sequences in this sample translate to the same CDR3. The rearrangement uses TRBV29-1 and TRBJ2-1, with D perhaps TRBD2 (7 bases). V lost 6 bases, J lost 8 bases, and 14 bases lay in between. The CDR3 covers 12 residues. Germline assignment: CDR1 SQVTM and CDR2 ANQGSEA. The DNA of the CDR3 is TGCAGCGTGCCTAGGGGGAGGGATGAGCAGTTCTTC. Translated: CSVPRGRDEQFF.

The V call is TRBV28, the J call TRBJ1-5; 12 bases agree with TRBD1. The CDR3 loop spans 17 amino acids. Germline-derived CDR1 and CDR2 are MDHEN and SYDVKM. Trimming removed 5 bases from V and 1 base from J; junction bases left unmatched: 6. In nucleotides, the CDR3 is TGTGCCAGCAGTCTGCCCGGGACAGGGGGCAGCAATCAGCCCCAGCATTTT. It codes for CASSLPGTGGSNQPQHF.

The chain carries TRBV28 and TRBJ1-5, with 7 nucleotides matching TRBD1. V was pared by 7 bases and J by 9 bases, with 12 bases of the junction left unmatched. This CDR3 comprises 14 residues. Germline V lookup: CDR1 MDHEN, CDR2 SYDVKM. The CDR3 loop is CASKNGTALRPQHF. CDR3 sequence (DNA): TGTGCCAGCAAAAACGGGACAGCGCTACGGCCCCAGCATTTT.

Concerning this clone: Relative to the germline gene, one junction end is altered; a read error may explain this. CDR3 residues: CSVEGVAGQGAF. The CDR3 DNA reads as TGCAGCGTTGAAGGAGTAGCGGGACAGGGAGCTTTC. V and J are TRBV29-1 and TRBJ1-2; 9 bases fit TRBD1. This CDR3 is built from 12 residues. The germline V gene encodes CDR1 SQVTM and CDR2 ANQGSEA.

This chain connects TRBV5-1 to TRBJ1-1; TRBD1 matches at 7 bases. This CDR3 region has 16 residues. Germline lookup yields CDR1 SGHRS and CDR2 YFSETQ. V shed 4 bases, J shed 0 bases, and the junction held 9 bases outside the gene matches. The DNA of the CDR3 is TGCGCCAGCAGCCCTGGAGGGGGCGGGCTGAACACTGAAGCTTTCTTT. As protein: CASSPGGGGLNTEAFF.